This TCR beta chain was sequenced for a study of beta chain features in type 1 diabetes listed by TCRdb under 2018. Regarding the study in general: No differences in mean age, gender distribution, total cell number or subset yield were found between patients and healthy donors. Across all samples, about 110 million sorted cells were examined, and cell number per subset correlated strongly with RNA yield. In the study, TCRB repertoires of sorted circulating CD4+ T cell subsets from recently diagnosed type 1 diabetes patients were compared with those of matched healthy donors. Regulatory and stem cell-like memory subsets were isolated from only 8 patients and about 8 healthy donors, whereas naive and central memory subsets came from all 30 or so donors.

A single peripheral blood draw of approximately 110 mL on average was collected from each donor into heparinised tubes. A BD FACSAria II was used to sort naive, central memory, regulatory and stem cell-like memory CD4+ T cells with a panel that included CD45RO, CCR7, CD25, CD127, CD95 and CD27. Purity was above 95% for every sorted population. PBMCs were separated immediately by Lymphoprep density gradient centrifugation and were stained directly, without being cultured. Samples were stained and sorted in pairs, with one healthy donor and one patient per experiment, so that batch effects were minimized. The entire isolated RNA was reverse transcribed using the High Capacity cDNA Reverse Transcription Kit, and thus expressed TCRB transcripts were sequenced. Deep immunoSEQ sequencing was performed on naive, central memory and regulatory T cell samples, with an average of around 3.5 million total reads per sample. Sorted cells were lysed in RLT buffer and RNA was extracted with DNase-treated RNeasy Micro or Mini kits, depending on cell number. To prevent cross-contamination, each cell subset was processed individually, whereas patient and healthy donor samples were processed jointly. Using the immunoSEQ multiplex PCR, TCRB sequences were amplified from cDNA into 87-bp fragments spanning the CDR3 region. Sequencing of the amplicons was performed on the Illumina HiSeq platform. In the original analysis: PCR bias was computationally corrected using synthetic template baselines, reads within Hamming distance 2 were collapsed, and singletons that could not be merged were discarded. Reads were aligned to IMGT to assign V, D and J genes, CDR3 length, and insertions or deletions at six rearrangement sites. Within each subset, clonotype counts were normalized to sorted cell number, and only after that were true diversity and Gini coefficients computed with the tcR R package. Repertoire sharing was quantified using the overlap coefficient calculated on TCRB nucleotide sequences. TCRdb took over this immuneACCESS table, retaining in-frame rearrangements with V and J assigned. Such tables are incomplete; in checked studies, under half of the missing clones stem from an unresolved V gene, and the remainder is unexplained. Clone size and V and J calls were adopted from that table, with D and trimming inferred from the DNA. This sample is represented by a few hundred thousand clones; around 26% of them were singletons. Approximately 4% of the sample comes from the top ten.

This clone was seen just once. There is no known antigen for this receptor. No base-level quality is on record; no much larger clone is a single base apart. Overall study outcomes, separate from this receptor: Patients with type 1 diabetes made fewer insertions and deleted more nucleotides at VDJ recombination sites, implying thymic rearrangement abnormalities. Sequencing cDNA rather than genomic DNA could over-represent highly expressing activated cells, although activation and CD3 levels did not differ between groups. PCR might favor shorter templates, but patient and control samples were amplified and corrected together, so any skew would affect both groups equally. Naive, central memory and regulatory TCRB repertoires appeared to be more similar among patients than among healthy donors. Because the HLA sub-analyses included only small numbers of individuals, any influence of HLA type on TCRB rearrangement was left unresolved. Type 1 diabetes patients showed a moderate but significant shortening of TCRB CDR3 length in all four CD4+ subsets.

The CDR3, cysteine through phenylalanine, is 13 amino acids long. CDR3 DNA is the only sequence kept; it has 39 bases, read in frame from the first base. The germline V gene (reference sequence) sets CDR1 to MNHEY and CDR2 to SMNVEV. V loses 8 bases, J loses 4 bases, and the germline ends lie 14 bases apart. The TCR comes from a man aged 30 to 45 in good health. Sequenced sample: central memory CD4+ T cells from blood. Recombination linked TRBV27 to TRBJ2-5; TRBD2 is a weak D gene call, 6 bases matching. Here is the DNA: TGTGCCAGCGGGAAAGTGGGGGGAGAGACCCAGTACTTC. Protein translation: CASGKVGGETQYF.